This T cell receptor (beta chain) emerged from a study of blood T cell repertoires in COVID-19 (dated by TCRdb to 2018 to 2020). Notes on the research overall: Collaborator samples came from the United States, Italy and Spain and covered acute and convalescent phases of COVID-19. The material from the prospective study consisted of cDNA or gDNA derived from T cells, B-cell-depleted T cells, or PBMCs. Subjects who had been exposed to COVID-19, were actively infected with it, or had recovered from it provided the deeply sampled blood TCRbeta repertoires that made up the dataset. The repertoires were released in a freely available public database meant as a resource for research on the immune response to SARS-CoV-2. Samples were obtained from the ongoing ImmuneRACE study (first 160 participants) and from about 1,300 subjects provided by 6 global collaborators. A de-identified subject ID, COVID-19 status, age in years and sex were almost always included in the sample metadata. Where available, HLA class I and class II types were obtained from metadata supplied by the sample provider rather than from assay-based typing. Study-wide conclusions, independent of this receptor: Clinical and demographic metadata were provided uncurated, with the amount varying by source and participant.

A remark on this clone: Its antigen specificity is not known. No base quality information exists; no much larger clone differs at one position.

Enrolling through a virtual design, the prospective study's participants ranged in age from roughly 18 to 95 years and lived across roughly 24 United States geographic areas. To assign participants to cohorts, the prospective study relied on clinical history that participants themselves reported in a screening survey and a study questionnaire. Recovered participants in ImmuneRACE Cohort 3 were defined as having two consecutive negative NP/OP PCR tests, clearance from a healthcare professional, or resolution of symptoms. Mobile phlebotomists in the prospective study collected whole blood, serum and a nasopharyngeal or oropharyngeal swab from every participant. Participants in the prospective study had the option to provide additional blood draws and questionnaires over a roughly 2-month period. Before DNA extraction, blood samples from the prospective study were shipped at room temperature or frozen.

The immunoSEQ Assay, a bias-controlled multiplex PCR, was used to amplify TCRbeta CDR3 regions from genomic DNA. Per the authors' processing: The number of nucleated cells in each sample was estimated from the amplification of reference gene primers within the assay. To quantify the absolute abundance of each unique TCRbeta CDR3 rearrangement, sequence reads were collapsed and filtered. Productive Simpson clonality was computed per sample as the square root of Simpson's diversity index over productive rearrangements. TCRdb took over this immuneACCESS table, retaining in-frame rearrangements with V and J assigned. Such tables are incomplete; in checked studies, under half of the missing clones stem from an unresolved V gene, and the remainder is unexplained. The V and J calls and clone size are taken from that table; D and trimming were inferred from the DNA. The sample yields approximately 300,000 clones; more than 90% were counted once. Of the sample, approximately 18% is held by the ten largest clones.

From the germline V gene, CDR1 is SQVTM and CDR2 is ANQGSEA. Inclusive of the bounding cysteine and phenylalanine, the CDR3 is 14 residues long. Of the read, only the CDR3 DNA is kept; its 42 bases are in frame from base 1. Ends trimmed: V by 4 bases, J by 5 bases; bases unmatched to a gene: 7. The receptor was derived from a young woman who had recovered from COVID-19. The rearranged segments are TRBV29-1 and TRBJ1-2; TRBD1 aligns with 10 central bases. Source material: PBMCs or T cells enriched from blood (not recorded which). The DNA sequence is as follows: TGCAGCGTTGCCCCGGGACAGGGGATTTATGGCTACACCTTC. This codes for CSVAPGQGIYGYTF.